A single sample gave rise to the 12 T cell receptor beta chains below, sequenced in a study of PD-1 blockade in classical Hodgkin lymphoma. Time point denoted: cycle 4 day 1 (C4D1), after more than 5 weeks of nivolumab. The patients all showed relapse after autologous stem cell transplantation, while their brentuximab vedotin exposure varied. TCRdb keeps only in-frame clones here, not all; method: immunoSEQ multiplex PCR. The sample has about 94,000 clones, around 93% seen once; the top ten hold roughly 1.9%. The input for sequencing was peripheral blood mononuclear cells (PBMCs), taken before the fourth cycle of nivolumab. The source is a human donor with classical Hodgkin lymphoma.

This clone has a single count. The chain combines TRBV28 with TRBJ2-3; weak D call: TRBD1 (6 bases). Trimming removed 7 bases at V and 3 bases at J, with 14 bases between. The CDR3 spans 14 residues. The germline V gene encodes CDR1 MDHEN and CDR2 SYDVKM. The CDR3 DNA follows: TGTGCCAGCAAACAGGGATCCTGGACAGATACGCAGTATTTT. Amino acids: CASKQGSWTDTQYF.

As regards this clone: This sample also contains other DNA sequences that code for the same CDR3. The J gene is TRBJ2-1, the V gene TRBV29-1, with 14 bases identical to TRBD2. CDR3 length: 14 amino acids. Germline V gene data show CDR1 as SQVTM and CDR2 as ANQGSEA. With V trimmed by 5 bases and J by 9 bases, 6 bases remained unmatched. In DNA, the CDR3 is TGCAGCGTTACTGGACTAGCGGGAGGAAGTGAGCAGTTCTTC. Translation: CSVTGLAGGSEQFF.

V is TRBV25-1 and J is TRBJ1-2; D unclear. V was cut by 4 bases and J by 8 bases, with 17 bases left in between. The CDR3 has 14 residues. Germline CDR1 is MGHDK and CDR2 is SYGVNS. Here the CDR3 DNA reads TGTGCCAGCAGTGGAACACGACCGGGAGTCGGCTACACCTTC. Protein product: CASSGTRPGVGYTF.

V is TRBV19 and J is TRBJ2-7; D is undetermined. Trimming removed 5 bases from V and 11 bases from J, with 13 bases in between. Germline V gene data show CDR1 as LNHDA and CDR2 as SQIVND (reference sequence). This CDR3 has 11 residues. CDR3 sequence (DNA): TGTGCCAGTAGTTCGGGCCCTAAGGAGTACTTC. This translates into CASSSGPKEYF.

In DNA, the CDR3 is TGTGCCAGCAGCAAATTGATTGAAGGGGACGGGGGCTACGAGCAGTACTTC. It is translated as CASSKLIEGDGGYEQYF. The gene calls are TRBV21-1 and TRBJ2-7; the table gives TRBD2 as D, unverified against the DNA. TRBV21-1 is tagged as a pseudogene. CDR3 length equals 17 residues.

CDR3 amino acids: CASSEATFGLAGLAYEQYF. Written as DNA, the CDR3 is TGTGCCAGCAGTGAAGCGACATTTGGACTAGCGGGGCTGGCCTACGAGCAGTACTTC. The genes are TRBV6-1 and TRBJ2-7; 12 nucleotides line up with TRBD2. Trimming cost V 0 bases and J 2 bases; bases outside gene matches: 11. Germline V gives CDR1 MNHNS, CDR2 SASEGT. The CDR3 is 19 residues long.

The chain recombines TRBV14 with TRBJ2-3; TRBD2 aligns across 7 bases. CDR1 SGHDN and CDR2 FVKESK come from the germline V gene. Trimming removed 4 bases from V and 0 bases from J; junction bases left unmatched: 7. This CDR3 contains 16 residues. This CDR3 reads CASSPLLSGSTDTQYF. CDR3 bases: TGTGCCAGCAGCCCCTTGCTTAGCGGGAGCACAGATACGCAGTATTTT.

The chain joins TRBV5-6 to TRBJ1-2, with D maybe TRBD1 (6 bases). This CDR3 contains 13 residues. V was pared by 5 bases and J by 5 bases, with 13 bases between. Germline V gene sequence: CDR1 SGHDT, CDR2 YYEEEE. The CDR3 is CASSWRQEYGYTF. CDR3 in DNA: TGTGCCAGCAGTTGGCGACAGGAGTATGGCTACACCTTC.

The rearrangement joins TRBV11-1 to TRBJ2-4, with D maybe TRBD2 (6 bases). Germline-derived CDR1 and CDR2 are SGHAT and FQDESV (reference sequence). The CDR3 totals 14 residues. V was cut by 6 bases and J by 1 base, with 10 bases left in between. In DNA form, the CDR3 reads TGTGCCAGCAGGAATGGGGGGGCCAAAAACATTCAGTACTTC. As protein: CASRNGGAKNIQYF.

To note about this clone: Other DNA variants within this sample encode the same CDR3. The V gene is TRBV14, the J gene TRBJ2-2; perhaps TRBD2 as D (6 bases). There are 14 residues in the CDR3. The germline V gene encodes CDR1 SGHDN and CDR2 FVKESK. V was trimmed by 1 base and J by 5 bases, leaving 8 bases between them. This chain's CDR3 is CASSQVGGTGELFF. DNA of the CDR3: TGTGCCAGCAGCCAAGTAGGAGGGACCGGGGAGCTGTTTTTT.

This rearrangement joins TRBV27 to TRBJ1-1, with D maybe TRBD1 (5 bases). The CDR3 is 15 amino acids. Germline loops: CDR1 MNHEY, CDR2 SMNVEV (reference sequence). Trimming took 0 bases from V and 3 from J, leaving 11 bases between them. For the CDR3, the DNA is TGTGCCAGCAGTTTATCTGGGGGAGGGTACACTGAAGCTTTCTTT. Translating it yields CASSLSGGGYTEAFF.

Turning to this clone: The junction does not match germline at one end; this may be a read error. The chain uses TRBV19 and TRBJ1-2; D is uncertain. Germline lookup yields CDR1 LNHDA and CDR2 SQIVND (reference sequence). The CDR3 runs 12 residues. The CDR3 DNA is TGTGCCAGTAGTATCGGGAGAAACCACAGAATTTTC. Residues: CASSIGRNHRIF. The entire variable domain, with the rest obtained from reference TRBV19 and TRBJ1-2, is as follows: DGGITQSPKYLFRKEGQNVTLSCEQNLNHDAMYWYRQDPGQGLRLIYYSQIVNDFQKGDIAEGYSVSREKKESFPLTVTSAQKNPTAFYLCASSIGRNHRIFGSGTRLTVV.